The present TCR beta chain was sequenced within a study of Tregs in tolerant kidney transplant recipients. The V gene end was trimmed by 2 bases and the J gene end by 2 bases; junction bases not matched to a gene: 6. The germline V gene has CDR1 SGHRS and CDR2 YFSETQ. CDR3 length: 15 residues. The sample holds a few counts of this clone. Antigen specificity is unknown. The table came from immunoSEQ multiplex PCR; TCRdb's copy has only in-frame clones and leaves some out. The data hold about 100,000 clones, with 90% observed a single time. Study-wide results and limits: Nucleotide sequences could not be compared across some patients' samples due to primer changes.

The chain is built from TRBV5-1 and TRBJ2-7; 8 bases align to TRBD1. This clonotype was obtained from a human donor who received a combined kidney and bone marrow transplant. The material was CD4+ T cells from blood, obtained before the transplant. In DNA form, the CDR3 reads TGCGCCAGCAGCTTCACGACAGGGGAAGCCTACGAGCAGTACTTC. Residues: CASSFTTGEAYEQYF.